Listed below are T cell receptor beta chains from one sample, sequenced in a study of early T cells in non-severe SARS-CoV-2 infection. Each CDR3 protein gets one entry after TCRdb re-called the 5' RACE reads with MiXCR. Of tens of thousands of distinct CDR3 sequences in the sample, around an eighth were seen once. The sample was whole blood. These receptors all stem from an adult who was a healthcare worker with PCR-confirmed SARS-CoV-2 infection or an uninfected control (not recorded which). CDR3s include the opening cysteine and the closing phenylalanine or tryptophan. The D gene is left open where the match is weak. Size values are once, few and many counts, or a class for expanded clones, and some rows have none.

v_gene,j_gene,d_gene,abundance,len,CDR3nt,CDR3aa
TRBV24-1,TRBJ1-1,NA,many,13,TGTGCCACCAGTGATGCACGATACACTGAAGCTTTCTTT,CATSDARYTEAFF
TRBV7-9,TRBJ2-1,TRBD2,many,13,TGTGCCAGCAGCTTAATAGCGGGAGCTGAGCAGTTCTTC,CASSLIAGAEQFF
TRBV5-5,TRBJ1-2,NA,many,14,TGTGCCAGCGGCGGGCAGGGGTCCTTCTATGGCTACACCTTC,CASGGQGSFYGYTF
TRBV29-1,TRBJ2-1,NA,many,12,TGCAGTCTCGTCCCGGACGGAAATGAGCAGTTCTTC,CSLVPDGNEQFF
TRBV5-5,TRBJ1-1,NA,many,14,TGTGCCAGCAGCTTGTTTAGCGTGGGAACTGAAGCTTTCTTT,CASSLFSVGTEAFF
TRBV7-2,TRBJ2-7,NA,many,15,TGTGCCAGCAGCTTAGGTGGGGGGGCCTTCTACGAGCAGTACTTC,CASSLGGGAFYEQYF
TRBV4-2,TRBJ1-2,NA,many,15,TGTGCCAGCAGCCAAGATCCCGTCAGCTCGTATGGCTACACCTTC,CASSQDPVSSYGYTF
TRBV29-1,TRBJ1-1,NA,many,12,TGCAGCGTTGTTGGGGTGAACACTGAAGCCTTCTTT,CSVVGVNTEAFF
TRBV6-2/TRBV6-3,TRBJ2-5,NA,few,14,TGTGCCAGCAGTGAAGGGACTTCTATCGAGACCCAGTACTTC,CASSEGTSIETQYF
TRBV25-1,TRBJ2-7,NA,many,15,TGTGCCAGCAGTGAAGGGGCAGGGTCCGTGCACGAGCAGTACTTC,CASSEGAGSVHEQYF
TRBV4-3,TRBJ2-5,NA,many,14,TGCGCCAGCAGCCAAGATCCCGGGTCAAGGGGCCAGTACTTC,CASSQDPGSRGQYF
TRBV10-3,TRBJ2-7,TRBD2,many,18,TGTGCCATCAGTGAGTCGCCTCCCGGAATGGCGGGAGAGTACGAGCAGTACTTC,CAISESPPGMAGEYEQYF
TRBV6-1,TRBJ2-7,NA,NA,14,TGTGCCAGCAGTGCCAACACATGGGGCTACGAGCAGTACTTC,CASSANTWGYEQYF
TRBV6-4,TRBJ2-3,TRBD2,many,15,TGTGCCAGCAGTCCTATAGCGGGAGAAGTGGATACGCAGTATTTT,CASSPIAGEVDTQYF
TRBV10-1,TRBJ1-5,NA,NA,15,TGCGCCAGCCAGAATGAAGAGGGGTCCAATCAGCCCCAGCATTTT,CASQNEEGSNQPQHF
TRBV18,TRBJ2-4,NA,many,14,TGTGCCAGCTCATCCAATTTAGCCAAAAACATTCAGTACTTC,CASSSNLAKNIQYF
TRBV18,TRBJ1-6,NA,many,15,TGTGCCAGCTCACCAGGAACAGTAAGAGGATCACCCCTCCACTTT,CASSPGTVRGSPLHF
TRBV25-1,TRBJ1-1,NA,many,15,TGTGCCAGCAGCCCGACCGTACGAGGAAACACTGAAGCTTTCTTT,CASSPTVRGNTEAFF
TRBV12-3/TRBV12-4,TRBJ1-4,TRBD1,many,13,TGTGCCAGCAGTTTTACACAGGGGGAAAAACTGTTTTTT,CASSFTQGEKLFF
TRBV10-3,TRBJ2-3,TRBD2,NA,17,TGTACCATCAGTGACCCTGGGACTAGCGGGAGCCCAGATACGCAGTTTTTT,CTISDPGTSGSPDTQFF
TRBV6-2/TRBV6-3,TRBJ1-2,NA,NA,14,TGTGCCAGCAGCCGCGGGACGGGAAACTATGGCTACACCTTC,CASSRGTGNYGYTF
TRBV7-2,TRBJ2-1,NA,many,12,TGTGCCAGCAGCTTAGATCACAATGAGCAGTTCTTC,CASSLDHNEQFF
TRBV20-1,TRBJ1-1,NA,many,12,TGCAGTGCTAGAGGTGCGCCCACTGAAGCTTTCTTT,CSARGAPTEAFF
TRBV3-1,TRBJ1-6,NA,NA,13,TGTGCCAGCAGCCAACTACAGTATTCACCCCTCCACTTT,CASSQLQYSPLHF
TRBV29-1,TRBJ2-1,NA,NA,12,TGCAGCGTTGAGGGGGTAGTTAATGAGCAGTTCTTC,CSVEGVVNEQFF
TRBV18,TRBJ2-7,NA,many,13,TGTGCCAGCTCGCCCACGACCCAGTACGAGCAGTACTTC,CASSPTTQYEQYF
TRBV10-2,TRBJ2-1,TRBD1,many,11,TGTGCCAGCTCAGGGGGCAATGAGCAGTTCTTC,CASSGGNEQFF
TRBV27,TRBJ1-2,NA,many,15,TGTGCCAGCAGTAGATCACAGGTTGCTAACTATGGCTACACCTTC,CASSRSQVANYGYTF
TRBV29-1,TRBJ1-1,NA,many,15,TGCAGCGTAAACGGGAAAGGCGGGATGAACACTGAAGCTTTCTTT,CSVNGKGGMNTEAFF
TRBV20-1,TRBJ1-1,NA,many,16,TGCAGTGCTAGGATGGTCGGTGGACGGCTGAACACTGAAGCTTTCTTT,CSARMVGGRLNTEAFF
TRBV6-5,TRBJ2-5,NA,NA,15,TGTGCCAGCAGCCCCCTTAGCGGAAACCAAGAGACCCAGTACTTC,CASSPLSGNQETQYF
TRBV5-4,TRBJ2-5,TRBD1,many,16,TGTGCCAGCACCCGAAACGCCGGGACAGGGCAAGAGACCCAGTACTTC,CASTRNAGTGQETQYF
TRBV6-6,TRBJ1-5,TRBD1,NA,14,TGTGCCAGCAGTTGGGACAGCCGCAATCAGCCCCAGCATTTT,CASSWDSRNQPQHF
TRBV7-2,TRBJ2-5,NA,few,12,TGTGCCAGCAGCCACAACCAAGAGACCCAGTACTTC,CASSHNQETQYF
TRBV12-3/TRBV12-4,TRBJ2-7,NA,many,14,TGTGCCAGCAGTTTCAGACGGGGCACGAACGAGCAGTACTTC,CASSFRRGTNEQYF
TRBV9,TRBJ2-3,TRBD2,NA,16,TGTGCCAGCAGCGCACGGACTAGCGGGGGGTCAGATACGCAGTATTTT,CASSARTSGGSDTQYF
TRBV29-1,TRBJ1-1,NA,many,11,TGCAGCGGGACAGTGAACACTGAAGCTTTCTTT,CSGTVNTEAFF
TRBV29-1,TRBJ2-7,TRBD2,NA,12,TGCAGCGTTGCTAGCGGGAGGTACGAGCAGTACTTC,CSVASGRYEQYF
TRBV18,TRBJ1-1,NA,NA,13,TGTGCCAGCTCCCCCACAGGAGACACTGAAGCTTTCTTT,CASSPTGDTEAFF
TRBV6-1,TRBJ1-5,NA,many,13,TGTGCCAGCAGTATGGTCAGGTCCGGGGCCCAGCATTTT,CASSMVRSGAQHF